This T cell receptor (beta chain) was identified during a study of response to subunit inactivated influenza vaccine. CDR3 length: 15 amino acids. In germline, CDR1 is DFQATT, CDR2 SNEGSKA (reference sequence). Trimming pared 4 bases from V and 4 bases from J, leaving 19 bases between. MiXCR, applied by TCRdb to the RT-PCR reads, yields one record per CDR3 protein. The data show about 540,000 distinct CDR3 sequences, around 21% seen once. The sample holds a few counts of this clonotype. These records were also assigned to another study, of T cells expressing NK-cell markers. That paper notes: cDNA encoding TCR beta was synthesized via 5'RACE template switching incorporating UMIs. Serological testing identified most of the eight sequenced donors as HCMV-seropositive and one as seronegative. In more than five donors, dominant CD3+CD56+NKG2C+ clonotypes ranked among the top 10 CD8+ clonotypes.

Sequenced here: CD4+ T cells sorted from PBMCs, sampled 11 to 12 days after vaccination. The origin of this receptor is a middle-aged man who received an inactivated influenza vaccine. The chain employs TRBV20-1 and TRBJ1-1; D possibly corresponds to TRBD1 (6 bases). The CDR3 bases are TGCAGTGCTAAATTGAGGGGGGACCCTCTCACTGAAGCTTTCTTT. Residues: CSAKLRGDPLTEAFF.